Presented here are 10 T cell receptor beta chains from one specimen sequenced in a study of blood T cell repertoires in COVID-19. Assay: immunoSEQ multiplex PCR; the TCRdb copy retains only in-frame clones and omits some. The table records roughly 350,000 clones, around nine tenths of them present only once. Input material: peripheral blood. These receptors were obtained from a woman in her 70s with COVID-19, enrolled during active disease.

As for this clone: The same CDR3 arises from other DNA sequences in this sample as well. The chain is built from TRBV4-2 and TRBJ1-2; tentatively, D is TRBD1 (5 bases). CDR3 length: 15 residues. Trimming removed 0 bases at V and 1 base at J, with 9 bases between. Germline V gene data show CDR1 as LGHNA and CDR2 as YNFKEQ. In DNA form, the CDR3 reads TGTGCCAGCAGCCAAGATCTGGGGGGTAACTATGGCTACACCTTC. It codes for CASSQDLGGNYGYTF.

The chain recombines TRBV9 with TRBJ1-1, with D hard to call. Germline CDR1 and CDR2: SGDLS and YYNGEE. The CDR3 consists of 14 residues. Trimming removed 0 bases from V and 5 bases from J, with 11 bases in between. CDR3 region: CASSVGAMVTEAFF. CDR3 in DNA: TGTGCCAGCAGCGTAGGGGCAATGGTGACTGAAGCTTTCTTT.

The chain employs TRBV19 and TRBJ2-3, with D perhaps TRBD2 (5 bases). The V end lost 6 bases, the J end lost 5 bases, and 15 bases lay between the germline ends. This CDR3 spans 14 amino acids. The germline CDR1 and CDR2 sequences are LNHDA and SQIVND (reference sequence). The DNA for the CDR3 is TGTGCCAGTAGGGAGGATCCCTCCGAAGATACGCAGTATTTT. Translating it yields CASREDPSEDTQYF.

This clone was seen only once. Here the CDR3 reads CASSLEPTTNEKLFF. CDR3 coding DNA: TGCGCCAGCAGCTTGGAGCCAACAACTAATGAAAAACTGTTTTTT. The V and J genes are TRBV5-1 and TRBJ1-4; the D is unclear. The germline CDR1 and CDR2 sequences are SGHRS and YFSETQ. The CDR3 sequence is 15 residues long. V lost 0 bases and J 0 bases, leaving 6 bases between the germline ends.

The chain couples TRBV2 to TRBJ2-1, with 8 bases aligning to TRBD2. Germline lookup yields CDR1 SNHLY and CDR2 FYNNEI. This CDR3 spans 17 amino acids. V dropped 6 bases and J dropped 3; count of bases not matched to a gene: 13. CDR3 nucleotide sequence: TGTGCCAGCAGGTCCGGGATCGGGGGGGCCAACTACAATGAGCAGTTCTTC. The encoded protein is CASRSGIGGANYNEQFF. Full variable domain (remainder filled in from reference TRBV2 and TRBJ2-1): EPEVTQTPSHQVTQMGQEVILRCVPISNHLYFYWYRQILGQKVEFLVSFYNNEISEKSEIFDDQFSVERPDGSNFTLKIRSTKLEDSAMYFCASRSGIGGANYNEQFFGPGTRLTVL.

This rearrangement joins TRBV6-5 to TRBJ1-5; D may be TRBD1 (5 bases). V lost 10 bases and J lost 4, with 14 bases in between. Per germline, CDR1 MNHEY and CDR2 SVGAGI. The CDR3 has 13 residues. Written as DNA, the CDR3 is TGTGCCATTTCGAACGGGGGTAATCAGCCCCAGCATTTT. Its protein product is CAISNGGNQPQHF.

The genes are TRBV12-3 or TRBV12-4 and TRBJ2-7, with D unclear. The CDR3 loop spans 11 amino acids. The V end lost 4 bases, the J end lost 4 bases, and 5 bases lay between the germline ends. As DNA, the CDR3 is TGTGCCAGCAGTTCCTTGTACGAGCAGTACTTC. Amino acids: CASSSLYEQYF.

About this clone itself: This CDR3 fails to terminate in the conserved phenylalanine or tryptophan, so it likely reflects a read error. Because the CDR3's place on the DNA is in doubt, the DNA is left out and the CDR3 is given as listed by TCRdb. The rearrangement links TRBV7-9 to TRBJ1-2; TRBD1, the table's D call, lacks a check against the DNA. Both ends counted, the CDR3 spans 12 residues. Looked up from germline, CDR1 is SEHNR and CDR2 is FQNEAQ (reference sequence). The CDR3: CASSLARLRDRV.

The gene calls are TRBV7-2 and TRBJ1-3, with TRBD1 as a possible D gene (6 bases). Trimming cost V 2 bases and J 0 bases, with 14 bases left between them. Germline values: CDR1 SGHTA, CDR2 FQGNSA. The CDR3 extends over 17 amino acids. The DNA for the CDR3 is TGTGCCAGCAGCTTATCTAACAGGGAAACCTCTGGAAACACCATATATTTT. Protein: CASSLSNRETSGNTIYF.

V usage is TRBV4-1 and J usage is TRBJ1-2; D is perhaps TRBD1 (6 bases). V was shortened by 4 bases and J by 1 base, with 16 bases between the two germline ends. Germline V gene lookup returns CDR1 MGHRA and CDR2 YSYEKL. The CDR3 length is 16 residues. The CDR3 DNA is TGCGCCAGCAGCCGGGCGGGGGGGCTTAGTAACTATGGCTACACCTTC. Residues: CASSRAGGLSNYGYTF.